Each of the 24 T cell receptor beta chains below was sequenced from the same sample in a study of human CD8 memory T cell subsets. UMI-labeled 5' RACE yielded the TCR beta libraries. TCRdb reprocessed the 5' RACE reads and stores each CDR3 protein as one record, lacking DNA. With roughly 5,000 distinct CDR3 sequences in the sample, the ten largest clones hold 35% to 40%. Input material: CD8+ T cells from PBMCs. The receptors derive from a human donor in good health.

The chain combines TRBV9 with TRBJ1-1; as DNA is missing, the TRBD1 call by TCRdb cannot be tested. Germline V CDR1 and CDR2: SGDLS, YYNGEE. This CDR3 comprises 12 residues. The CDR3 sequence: CASSANQGNAFF.

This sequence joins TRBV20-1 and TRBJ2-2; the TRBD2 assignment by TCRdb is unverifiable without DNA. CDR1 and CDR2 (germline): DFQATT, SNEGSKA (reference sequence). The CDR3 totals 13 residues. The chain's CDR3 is CSARVGSTGELFF.

CDR3 sequence: CATSGEVPSSYNEQFF. V usage is TRBV15 and J usage is TRBJ2-1; as DNA is missing, the TRBD2 call by TCRdb cannot be tested. Germline CDR1 and CDR2: LNHNV and YYDKDF (reference sequence). This CDR3 region has 16 residues.

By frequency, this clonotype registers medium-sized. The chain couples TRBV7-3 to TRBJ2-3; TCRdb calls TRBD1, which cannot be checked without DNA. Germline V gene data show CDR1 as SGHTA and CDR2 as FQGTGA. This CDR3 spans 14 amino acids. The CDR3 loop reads CASSSQGTTDTQYF.

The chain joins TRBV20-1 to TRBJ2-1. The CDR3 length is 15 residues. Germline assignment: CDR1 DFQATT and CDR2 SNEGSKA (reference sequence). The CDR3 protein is CSARDPAGVYNEQFF.

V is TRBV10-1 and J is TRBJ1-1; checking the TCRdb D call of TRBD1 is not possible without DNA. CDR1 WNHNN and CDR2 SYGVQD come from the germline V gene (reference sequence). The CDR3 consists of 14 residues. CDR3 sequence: CASKKSGTGSEAFF.

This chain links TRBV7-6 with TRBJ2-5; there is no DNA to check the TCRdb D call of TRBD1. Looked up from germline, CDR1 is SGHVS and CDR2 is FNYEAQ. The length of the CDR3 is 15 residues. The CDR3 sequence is CASSLVGVGRETQYF.

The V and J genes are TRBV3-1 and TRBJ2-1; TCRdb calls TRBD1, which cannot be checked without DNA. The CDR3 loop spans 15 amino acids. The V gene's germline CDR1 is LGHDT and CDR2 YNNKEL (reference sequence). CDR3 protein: CASSPGQGSINEQFF.

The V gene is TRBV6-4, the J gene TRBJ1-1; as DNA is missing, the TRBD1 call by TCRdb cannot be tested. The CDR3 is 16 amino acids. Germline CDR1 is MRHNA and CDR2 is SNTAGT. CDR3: CASSGFQVWGRGEAFF.

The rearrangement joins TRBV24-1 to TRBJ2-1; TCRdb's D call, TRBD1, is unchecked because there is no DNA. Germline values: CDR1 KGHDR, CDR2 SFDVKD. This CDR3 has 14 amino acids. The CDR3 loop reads CATQQGEVYNEQFF.

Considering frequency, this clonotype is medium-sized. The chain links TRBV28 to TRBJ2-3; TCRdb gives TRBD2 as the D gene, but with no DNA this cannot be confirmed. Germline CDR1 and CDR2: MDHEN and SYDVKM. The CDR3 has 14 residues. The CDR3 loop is CASSFLAGTDTQYF.

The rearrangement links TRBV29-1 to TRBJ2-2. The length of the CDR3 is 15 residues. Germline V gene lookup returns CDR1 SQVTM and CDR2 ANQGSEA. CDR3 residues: CSVAGFSENTGELFF.

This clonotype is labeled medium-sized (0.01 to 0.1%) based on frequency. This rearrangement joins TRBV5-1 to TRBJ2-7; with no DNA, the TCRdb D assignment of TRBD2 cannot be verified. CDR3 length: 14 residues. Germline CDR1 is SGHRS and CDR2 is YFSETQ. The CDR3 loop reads CASSAGAEGYEQYF.

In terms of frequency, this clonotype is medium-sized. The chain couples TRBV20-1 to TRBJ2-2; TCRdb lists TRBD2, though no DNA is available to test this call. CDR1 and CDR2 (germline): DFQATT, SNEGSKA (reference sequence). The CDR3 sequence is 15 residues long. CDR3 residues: CSAKTSRSTVGELFF.

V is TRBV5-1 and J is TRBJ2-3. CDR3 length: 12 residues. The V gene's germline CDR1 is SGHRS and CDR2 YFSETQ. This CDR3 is CASSLAPDTQYF.

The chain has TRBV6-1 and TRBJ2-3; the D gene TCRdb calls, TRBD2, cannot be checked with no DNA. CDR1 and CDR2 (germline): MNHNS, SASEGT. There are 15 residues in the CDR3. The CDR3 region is CASSEGLAGADTQYF.

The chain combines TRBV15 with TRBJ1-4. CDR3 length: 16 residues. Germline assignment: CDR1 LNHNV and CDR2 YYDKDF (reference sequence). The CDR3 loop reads CATSRGLGATNEKLFF.

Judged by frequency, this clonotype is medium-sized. The chain's CDR3 is CAISDPLGLGYNEQFF. The chain links TRBV10-3 to TRBJ2-1; TCRdb reports TRBD1, a call that lacks DNA to check it against. Germline CDR1 ENHRY, CDR2 SYGVKD. The CDR3 is 16 residues long.

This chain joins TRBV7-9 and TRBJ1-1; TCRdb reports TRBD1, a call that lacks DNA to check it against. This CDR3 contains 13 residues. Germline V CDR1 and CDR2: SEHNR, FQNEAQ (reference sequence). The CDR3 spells CASSSESTGEAFF.

Here the CDR3 reads CASSPPGLGYEQYF. This sequence joins TRBV6-6 and TRBJ2-7; TCRdb outputs TRBD2, but without DNA this stays unchecked. Germline loops: CDR1 MNHNY, CDR2 SVGAGI (reference sequence). This CDR3 spans 14 amino acids.

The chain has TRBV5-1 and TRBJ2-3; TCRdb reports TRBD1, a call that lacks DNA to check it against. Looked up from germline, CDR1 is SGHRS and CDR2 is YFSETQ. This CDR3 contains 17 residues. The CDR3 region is CASSLGSRGLGTDTQYF.

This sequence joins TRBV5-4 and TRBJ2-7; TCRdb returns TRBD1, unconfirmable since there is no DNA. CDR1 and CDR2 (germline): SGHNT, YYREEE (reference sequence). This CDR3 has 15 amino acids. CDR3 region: CASSLPAGERYEQYF.

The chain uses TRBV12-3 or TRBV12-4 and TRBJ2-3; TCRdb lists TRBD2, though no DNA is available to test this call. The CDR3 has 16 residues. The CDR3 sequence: CASIRLAGGRADTQYF.

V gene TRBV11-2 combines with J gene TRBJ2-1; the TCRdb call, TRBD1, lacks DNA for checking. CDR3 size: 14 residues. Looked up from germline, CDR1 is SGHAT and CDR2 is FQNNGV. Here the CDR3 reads CASSLGGGPREQFF.